These 2 T cell receptor beta chains originate from one sample sequenced in a study of shared T cell receptors in the human thymus. Method: immunoSEQ multiplex PCR; TCRdb's copy keeps in-frame clones and lacks some. The repertoire holds some 400,000 clones, with 85% to 95% as singletons. Sequencing was performed on thymocytes. Receptors were obtained from a human donor.

The gene calls are TRBV21-1 and TRBJ1-1. TRBV21-1 is classified as a pseudogene. This CDR3 contains 16 residues. CDR3 sequence (DNA): TGTGCCAGCAGGTGCATGTTAGCTACACATCGCACTGAAGCTTTCTTT. Its translation: CASRCMLATHRTEAFF.

The rearrangement joins TRBV5-5 to TRBJ2-3, with TRBD2 matching over 16 bases. The CDR3 covers 19 residues. Germline V CDR1 and CDR2: SGHKS, YYEKEE (reference sequence). V was clipped by 7 bases and J by 1 base; unmatched bases: 12. CDR3 amino acids: CASPRMGLAGGRGTDTQYF. CDR3 in DNA: TGTGCCAGCCCCAGGATGGGACTAGCGGGAGGGCGGGGCACAGATACGCAGTATTTT.